This is a list of T cell receptor beta chains from one sample in a study of T-cell reconstitution after alpha-beta-depleted transplantation in children. Each CDR3 protein is one row after TCRdb ran MiXCR on the PCR reads. This sample has around 380,000 distinct CDR3 sequences, with approximately 11% found just once. Source: PBMCs from the stem cell graft donor, taken from the stem cell graft. The receptor set was obtained from a human donor who donated a stem cell graft to a child with acute myeloid leukemia. Each CDR3 is given with its conserved first and last residue.

>TRBJ2-5|TRBV10-3
CAISEGLAGGGETQYF
>TRBJ2-1|TRBV7-2
CASSLGWTSEQFF
>TRBJ2-5|TRBV12-3/TRBV12-4
CASSRAGVAETQYF
>TRBJ1-1|TRBV20-1
CSARDPTGANTEAFF
>TRBJ2-1|TRBV24-1
CATVAGQGDNEQFF
>TRBJ1-2|TRBV20-1
CSASGLGIGPESGYTF
>TRBJ1-6|TRBV12-3/TRBV12-4
CASSLGAYNSPLHF
>TRBJ2-7|TRBV12-5
CASGPPPGTGVFYEQYF
>TRBJ1-4|TRBV11-2
CASSATGPRGINEKLFF
>TRBJ2-1|TRBV10-3
CAISEVSNEQFF
>TRBJ2-3|TRBV27
CASSFSLGSTDTQYF
>TRBJ2-7|TRBV20-1
CSASSLAAGAYEQYF